The TCR beta chain described here comes from a study of blood T cell repertoires in COVID-19. The CDR3 is 14 residues long. The V end lost 0 bases, the J end lost 5 bases, and 10 bases lay between the germline ends. Germline CDR1 LGHDT, CDR2 YNNKEL (reference sequence). Libraries were prepared by immunoSEQ multiplex PCR; TCRdb keeps only in-frame clonotypes and omits some of them. The sample carries roughly 180,000 clones, 80% to 85% recorded once. This chain connects TRBV3-1 (or the pseudogene TRBV3-2) to TRBJ2-5; a possible D gene is TRBD2 (6 bases). The sequenced sample was peripheral blood. The sequence derives from a woman in her 30s with acute or convalescent COVID-19. CDR3 nucleotides: TGTGCCAGCAGCCAAGAAGGGACTCGGGAGACCCAGTACTTC. Protein product: CASSQEGTRETQYF.